Below, one T cell receptor (beta chain) is given with its context. V was cut by 6 bases and J by 2 bases, with 14 bases left in between. Per the germline V gene, CDR1 is MNHEY and CDR2 is SMNVEV (reference sequence). CDR3 length equals 14 residues. The sample is drawn from a study of control samples from healthy donors and cancer patients. The protocol was immunoSEQ multiplex PCR, while the TCRdb copy is restricted to in-frame clones and leaves out a portion. This repertoire shows 130,000 to 150,000 clones, approximately 93% found once; its top ten account for 4.5% to 6%. The chain couples TRBV27 to TRBJ2-7; D ambiguous. The TCR sequence derives from a man between 18 and 35 years old in good health. The sequenced sample was blood. CDR3: CASRLGLGAYEQYF. The CDR3 coding sequence is TGTGCCAGCAGGCTCGGGTTAGGCGCCTACGAGCAGTACTTC.